The 3 T cell receptor beta chains below come from one sample, sequenced in a study of regulatory T cells in long-lasting Graves disease. TCR beta libraries were built with iRepertoire HTBI primers and Arm-PCR of CDR3 regions. A single record per CDR3 protein comes from TCRdb applying MiXCR to the multiplex PCR reads. The sample lists 500,000 or so distinct CDR3 sequences; 13% to 15% were seen once. The time point is: newly diagnosed GD, antithyroid drugs for less than 3 months. Preparation of the TCR library used RNA extracted from PBMCs. These data also formed part of another study, on T cells in Graves' hyperthyroidism and ophthalmopathy.

The specimen comprised peripheral blood mononuclear cells (PBMCs), sampled at new diagnosis, from a patient treated with antithyroid drugs. Source of these receptors: a woman between 45 and 60 years old with Graves disease.

This clonotype was counted a few times. The rearrangement uses TRBV18 and TRBJ2-3, with 9 bases lining up with TRBD2. From germline, CDR1 is KGHSH and CDR2 LQKENI. The CDR3 length is 16 residues. Germline trimming cut 0 bases from V and 4 bases from J; bases unmatched to any gene: 5. The chain's CDR3 is CASSPPSGSGPDTQYF. The CDR3 region has the DNA TGTGCCAGCTCACCACCTAGCGGGAGTGGGCCAGATACGCAGTATTTT.

This clonotype was observed many times. The V call is TRBV28, the J call TRBJ1-6, with a weak D call TRBD1 (6 bases). CDR1 and CDR2 from the germline V gene are MDHEN and SYDVKM. V was pared by 10 bases and J by 10 bases, with 17 bases between. The CDR3 totals 13 residues. The CDR3 is CATRDNLESPLHF. The CDR3 nucleotides are TGTGCCACCAGGGACAACCTCGAATCACCCCTCCACTTT.

In its sample, this clonotype was seen many times. The V call is TRBV28, the J call TRBJ2-5, with TRBD2 matching 13 bases. Germline CDR1 MDHEN, CDR2 SYDVKM. Trimming took 3 bases from V and 0 from J; bases not matched to a gene: 7. This CDR3 is built from 18 residues. The CDR3 DNA reads TGTGCCAGCAGTTTTTCCGGACTAGCGGGAGCGTACCAAGAGACCCAGTACTTC. Translating gives CASSFSGLAGAYQETQYF.